At least ten counts were recorded for the clone carrying this T cell receptor (beta chain). What it binds is not known. Assay: immunoSEQ multiplex PCR; the TCRdb copy retains only in-frame clones and omits some. The data show about 79,000 clones, 70% to 90% seen once. The sample comes from a study of OX40 agonist ivuxolimab in advanced cancers. Study-wide context: Patients receiving dose escalation had hepatocellular carcinoma, melanoma, renal cell or head and neck cancer. Cohort: about 80% men, mean age roughly 60, aged about 23 to 79.

The junction had 3 bases not matched to a gene; V was cut back by 0 bases and J by 3 bases. The CDR3 runs 15 residues. CDR1 and CDR2 from the germline V gene are SGHRS and YFSETQ. Overall study results and limits: There was clonal expansion of CD4+ and CD8+ blood T cells by week 6 at 0.1 to 3.0 mg/kg.

The V gene is TRBV5-1, the J gene TRBJ2-7; 10 bases map to TRBD2. The material sequenced was CD4+ or CD8+ T cells sorted from blood, taken in a trial of the OX40 agonist ivuxolimab. This receptor was identified in an adult with an advanced solid tumor such as melanoma, head and neck, liver or kidney cancer. DNA for the CDR3: TGCGCCAGCAGCTTGGAAGCTAGCGGGAGCTACGAGCAGTACTTC. It encodes CASSLEASGSYEQYF.